This T cell receptor beta chain was retrieved from a study of T cell changes during pregnancy in multiple sclerosis. The method was immunoSEQ multiplex PCR; TCRdb's version includes in-frame clones alone and lacks a portion of them. The repertoire holds 90,000 to 120,000 clones, with 80% to 95% as singletons. This CDR3 contains 16 residues. The J segment lost 6 bases and the V segment lost 4 bases, leaving 9 bases of the junction unmatched. Germline assignment: CDR1 SGHRS and CDR2 YFSETQ. This sequence joins TRBV5-1 and TRBJ2-1, with TRBD2 matching over 11 bases. The sample was peripheral blood, taken in the third trimester of pregnancy. This TCR was recovered from a female donor in good health, enrolled as a control in a pregnancy study. The CDR3: CASSLPSGTSGNEQFF. DNA for the CDR3: TGCGCCAGCAGCCTCCCCTCCGGGACTAGCGGCAATGAGCAGTTCTTC.